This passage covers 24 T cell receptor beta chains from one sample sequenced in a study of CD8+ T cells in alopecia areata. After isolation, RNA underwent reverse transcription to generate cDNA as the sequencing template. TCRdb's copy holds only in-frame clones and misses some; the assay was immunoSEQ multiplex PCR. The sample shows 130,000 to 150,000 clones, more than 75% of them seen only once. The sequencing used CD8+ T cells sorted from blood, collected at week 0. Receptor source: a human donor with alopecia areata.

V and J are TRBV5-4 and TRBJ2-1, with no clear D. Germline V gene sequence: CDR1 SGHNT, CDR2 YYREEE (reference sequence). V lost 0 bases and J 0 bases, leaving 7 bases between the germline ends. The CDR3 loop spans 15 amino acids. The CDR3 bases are TGTGCCAGCAGCTTGGACAGCAGCTCCTACAATGAGCAGTTCTTC. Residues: CASSLDSSSYNEQFF.

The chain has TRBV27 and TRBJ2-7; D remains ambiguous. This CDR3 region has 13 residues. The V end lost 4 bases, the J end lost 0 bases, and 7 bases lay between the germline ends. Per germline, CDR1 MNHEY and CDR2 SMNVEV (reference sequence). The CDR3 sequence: CASSYSPSYEQYF. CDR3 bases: TGTGCCAGCAGTTACAGTCCCTCCTACGAGCAGTACTTC.

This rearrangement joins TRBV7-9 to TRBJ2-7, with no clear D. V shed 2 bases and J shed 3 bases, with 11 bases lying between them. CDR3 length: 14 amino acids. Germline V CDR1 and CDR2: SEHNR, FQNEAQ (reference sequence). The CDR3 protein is CASSLRGQNYEQYF. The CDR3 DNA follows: TGTGCCAGCAGCTTACGCGGCCAGAACTACGAGCAGTACTTC.

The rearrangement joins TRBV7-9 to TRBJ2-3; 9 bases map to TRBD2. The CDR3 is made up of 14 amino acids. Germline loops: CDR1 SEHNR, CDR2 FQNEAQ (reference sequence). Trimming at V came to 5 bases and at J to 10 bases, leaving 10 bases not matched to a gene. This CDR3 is CASSPPSGRRAQYF. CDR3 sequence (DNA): TGTGCCAGCAGCCCCCCCAGCGGGAGGAGGGCGCAGTATTTT.

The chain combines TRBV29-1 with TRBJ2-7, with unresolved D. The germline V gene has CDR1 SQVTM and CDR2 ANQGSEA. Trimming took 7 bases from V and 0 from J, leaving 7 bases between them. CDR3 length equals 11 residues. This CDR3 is CSAWGSYEQYF. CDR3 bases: TGCAGCGCATGGGGCTCCTACGAGCAGTACTTC.

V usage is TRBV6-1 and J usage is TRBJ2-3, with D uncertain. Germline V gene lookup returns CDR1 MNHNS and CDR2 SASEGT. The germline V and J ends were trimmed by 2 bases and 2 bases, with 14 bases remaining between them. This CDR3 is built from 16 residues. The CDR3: CASSENPKTITDTQYF. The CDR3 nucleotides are TGTGCCAGCAGTGAAAATCCTAAGACGATCACAGATACGCAGTATTTT.

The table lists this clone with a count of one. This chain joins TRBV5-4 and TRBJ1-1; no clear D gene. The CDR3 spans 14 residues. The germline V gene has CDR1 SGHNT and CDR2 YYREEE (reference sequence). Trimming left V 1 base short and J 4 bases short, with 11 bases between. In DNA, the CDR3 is TGTGCCAGCAGCTTGATAGCGAGGCCCACTGAAGCTTTCTTT. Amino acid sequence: CASSLIARPTEAFF. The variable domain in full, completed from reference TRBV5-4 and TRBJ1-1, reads ETGVTQSPTHLIKTRGQQVTLRCSSQSGHNTVSWYQQALGQGPQFIFQYYREEENGRGNFPPRFSGLQFPNYSSELNVNALELDDSALYLCASSLIARPTEAFFGQGTRLTVV.

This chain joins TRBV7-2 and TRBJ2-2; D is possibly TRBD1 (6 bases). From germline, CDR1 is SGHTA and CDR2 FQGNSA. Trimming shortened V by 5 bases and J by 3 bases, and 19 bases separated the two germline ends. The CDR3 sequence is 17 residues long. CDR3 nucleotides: TGTGCCAGCAGCCCGGGATACAGGGTTATCGACACCGGGGAGCTGTTTTTT. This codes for CASSPGYRVIDTGELFF.

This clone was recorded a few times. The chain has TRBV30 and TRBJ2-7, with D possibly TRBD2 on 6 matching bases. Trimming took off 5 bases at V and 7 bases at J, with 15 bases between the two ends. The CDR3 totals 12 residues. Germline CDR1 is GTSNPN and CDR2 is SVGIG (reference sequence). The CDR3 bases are TGTGCCTGGGACCTGGGGGGTGTGGAGCAGTACTTC. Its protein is CAWDLGGVEQYF.

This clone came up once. The DNA for the CDR3 is TGCAGCGTAGACCCGGGATACACCGGGGAGCTGTTTTTT. Encoded protein: CSVDPGYTGELFF. This rearrangement joins TRBV29-1 to TRBJ2-2; maybe TRBD2 (5 bases). V lost 6 bases, J lost 3 bases, and 11 bases lay in between. Per the germline V gene, CDR1 is SQVTM and CDR2 is ANQGSEA. The CDR3 spans 13 residues.

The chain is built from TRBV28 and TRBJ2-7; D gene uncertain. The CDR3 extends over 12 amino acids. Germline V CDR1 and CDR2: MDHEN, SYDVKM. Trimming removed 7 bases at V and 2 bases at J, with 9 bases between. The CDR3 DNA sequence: TGTGCCAGCAACCACGTAACCTACGAGCAGTACTTC. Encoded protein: CASNHVTYEQYF.

As DNA, the CDR3 is TGTGCCAGCTCAGGACGGGGTCTCTATGGCTACACCTTC. It yields the protein CASSGRGLYGYTF. This chain links TRBV25-1 with TRBJ1-2; no firm D call. The CDR3 covers 13 residues. Trimming left V 8 bases short and J 4 bases short, with 14 bases between. From germline, CDR1 is MGHDK and CDR2 SYGVNS.

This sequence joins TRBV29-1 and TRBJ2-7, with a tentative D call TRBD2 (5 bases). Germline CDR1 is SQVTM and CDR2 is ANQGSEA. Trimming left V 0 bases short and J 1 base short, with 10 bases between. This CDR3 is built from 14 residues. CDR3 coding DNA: TGCAGCGTTGAAGATCATCCGGGGTCCTACGAGCAGTACTTC. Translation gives CSVEDHPGSYEQYF.

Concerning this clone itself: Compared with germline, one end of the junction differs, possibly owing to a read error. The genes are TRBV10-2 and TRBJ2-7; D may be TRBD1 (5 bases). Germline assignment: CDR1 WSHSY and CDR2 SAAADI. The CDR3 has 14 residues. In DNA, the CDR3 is TGCGCCAGCAGTCAGGGTATATCCTCCTCCGAGCAGTACTTC. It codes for CASSQGISSSEQYF.

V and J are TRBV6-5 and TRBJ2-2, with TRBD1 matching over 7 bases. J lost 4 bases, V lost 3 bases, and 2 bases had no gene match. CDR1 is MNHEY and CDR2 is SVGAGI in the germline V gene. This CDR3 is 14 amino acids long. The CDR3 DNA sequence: TGTGCCAGCAGTTATTCAGGGGGCACCGGGGAGCTGTTTTTT. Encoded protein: CASSYSGGTGELFF.

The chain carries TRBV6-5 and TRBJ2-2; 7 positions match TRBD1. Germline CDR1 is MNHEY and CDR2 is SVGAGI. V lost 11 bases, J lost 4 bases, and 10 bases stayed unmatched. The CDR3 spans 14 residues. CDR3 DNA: TGTGCCGCCGGAGACAGGGTCGTCACCGGGGAGCTGTTTTTT. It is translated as CAAGDRVVTGELFF.

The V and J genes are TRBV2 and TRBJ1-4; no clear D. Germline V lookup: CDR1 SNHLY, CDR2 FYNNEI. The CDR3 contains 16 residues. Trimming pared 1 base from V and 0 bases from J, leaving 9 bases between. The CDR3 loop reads CASSEGTGTTNEKLFF. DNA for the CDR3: TGTGCCAGCAGTGAAGGAACGGGCACAACTAATGAAAAACTGTTTTTT.

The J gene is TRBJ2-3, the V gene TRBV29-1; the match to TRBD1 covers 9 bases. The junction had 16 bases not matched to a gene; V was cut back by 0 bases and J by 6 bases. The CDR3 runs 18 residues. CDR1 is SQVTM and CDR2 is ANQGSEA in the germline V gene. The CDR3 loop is CSVEEGVTWDRARDTQYF. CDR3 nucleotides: TGCAGCGTTGAAGAAGGGGTTACTTGGGACAGGGCACGGGATACGCAGTATTTT.

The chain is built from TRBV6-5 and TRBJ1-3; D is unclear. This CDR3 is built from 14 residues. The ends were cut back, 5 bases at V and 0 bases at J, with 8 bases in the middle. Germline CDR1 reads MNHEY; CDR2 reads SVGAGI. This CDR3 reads CASSNQPSGNTIYF. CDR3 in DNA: TGTGCCAGCAGTAATCAGCCCTCTGGAAACACCATATATTTT.

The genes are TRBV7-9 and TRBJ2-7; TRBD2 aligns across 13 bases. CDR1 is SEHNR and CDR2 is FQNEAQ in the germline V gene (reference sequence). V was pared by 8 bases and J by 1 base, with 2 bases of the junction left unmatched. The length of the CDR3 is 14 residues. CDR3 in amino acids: CASSGLAGSYEQYF. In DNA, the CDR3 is TGTGCCAGCTCGGGACTAGCGGGGTCCTACGAGCAGTACTTC.

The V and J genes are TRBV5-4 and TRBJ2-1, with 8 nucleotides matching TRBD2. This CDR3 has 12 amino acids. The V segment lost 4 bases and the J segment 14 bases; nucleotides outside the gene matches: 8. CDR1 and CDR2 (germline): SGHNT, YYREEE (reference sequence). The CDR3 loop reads CASSGLAPGKFF. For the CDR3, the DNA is TGTGCCAGCAGCGGACTAGCACCCGGAAAGTTCTTC.

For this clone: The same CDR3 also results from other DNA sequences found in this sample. The CDR3: CASSLGGGTEAFF. The CDR3 DNA reads TGTGCCAGCAGTTTAGGAGGGGGCACTGAAGCTTTCTTT. This sequence joins TRBV27 and TRBJ1-1; TRBD1 is a possible D gene (6 bases). The ends were cut back, 2 bases at V and 4 bases at J, with 8 bases in the middle. There are 13 residues in the CDR3. The germline CDR1 and CDR2 sequences are MNHEY and SMNVEV (reference sequence).

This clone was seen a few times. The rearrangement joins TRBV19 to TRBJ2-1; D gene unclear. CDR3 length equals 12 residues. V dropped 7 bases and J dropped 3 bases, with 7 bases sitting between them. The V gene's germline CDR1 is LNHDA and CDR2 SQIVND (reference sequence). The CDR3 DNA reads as TGTGCCAGTACGGCCGGCTACAATGAGCAGTTCTTC. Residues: CASTAGYNEQFF.

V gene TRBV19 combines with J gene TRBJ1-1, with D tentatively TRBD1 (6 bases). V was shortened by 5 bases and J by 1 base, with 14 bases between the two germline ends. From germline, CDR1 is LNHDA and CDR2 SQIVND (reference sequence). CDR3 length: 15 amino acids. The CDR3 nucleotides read TGTGCCAGTAGTGGGGTAACAGGGTGGAACACTGAAGCTTTCTTT. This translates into CASSGVTGWNTEAFF.